Listed below are T cell receptor beta chains from one sample, sequenced in a study of PD-1 blockade in classical Hodgkin lymphoma. Here immunoSEQ multiplex PCR was the method, and the copy in TCRdb shows in-frame clones only, minus some. The sample lists around 25,000 clones, approximately 82% occurring once. Sequencing used peripheral blood mononuclear cells (PBMCs), obtained before the second cycle of nivolumab. These receptors came from a human donor with classical Hodgkin lymphoma. The CDR3 runs from the conserved cysteine through the conserved F or W. D genes are given only for firm matches. Not every row has a clone size; where given, it reads once, few, many or a size class.

TRBV6-6	TRBD1	-	15	TRBJ1-4	TGTGCCAGCAGTCCCGGGACAGGGATCAATGAAAAACTGTTTTTT	CASSPGTGINEKLFF
TRBV28	TRBD1	-	15	TRBJ1-6	TGTGCCAGCAGTTTGCTTCGGACAGGGGTTTCACCCCTCCACTTT	CASSLLRTGVSPLHF
TRBV19	-	-	12	TRBJ1-1	TGTGCGAGCCAGGGGATGAACACTGAAGCTTTCTTT	CASQGMNTEAFF
TRBV6-4	-	-	15	TRBJ2-3	TGTGCCAGCAGTGACTCGGAGGGCCGCACAGATACGCAGTATTTT	CASSDSEGRTDTQYF
TRBV30	-	-	13	TRBJ1-4	TGTGCCTGGACAAAAGGCGGGGGTGAAAAACTGTTTTTT	CAWTKGGGEKLFF
TRBV7-2	-	-	19	TRBJ2-1	TGTGCCAGTAGCTTAGAATGGGACGGCGCCTCCAGCTCCTACAATGAGCAGTTCTTC	CASSLEWDGASSSYNEQFF
TRBV6-5	TRBD1	-	14	TRBJ1-4	TGTGCCAGCAGGGCCAGGACAGGGGATGAAAAACTGTTTTTT	CASRARTGDEKLFF
TRBV20-1	-	once	11	TRBJ1-1	TGCAGTGCTAACGGGCCTCCCGGGGCTTTCTTT	CSANGPPGAFF
TRBV6-1	TRBD2	-	15	TRBJ2-5	TGTGCCAGCAGTGAGGTCGGGGGGGGCCAAGAGACCCAGTACTTC	CASSEVGGGQETQYF
TRBV11-2	-	-	16	TRBJ1-5	TGTGCCAGCAGCCTCCGCGGGGGGCAGGGTAGCCAGCCCCAGCATTTT	CASSLRGGQGSQPQHF
TRBV7-2	TRBD2	-	16	TRBJ2-3	TGTGCCAGCAGCCTACAGCGGGGGGGCCGAGGAGATACGCAGTATTTT	CASSLQRGGRGDTQYF
TRBV19	-	-	12	TRBJ2-7	TGTGCCAGTAGTATTGGAGGGCGCGAGCAGTACTTC	CASSIGGREQYF
TRBV19	-	-	21	TRBJ1-5	TGTGCCAGTAGTATTTTTTGGATGAGGCAGAGTACCTCTTTGGGCAATCAGCCCCAGCATTTT	CASSIFWMRQSTSLGNQPQHF
TRBV30	-	-	14	TRBJ2-2	TGTGCCTGGACAAGGACCGTAAACACCGGGGAGCTGTTTTTT	CAWTRTVNTGELFF
TRBV10-3	-	-	17	TRBJ2-7	TGTGCCATCAGCACAGTGGGGAGCGACAAGAGCTCCTACGAGCAGTACTTC	CAISTVGSDKSSYEQYF
TRBV4-3	-	-	17	TRBJ2-3	TGCGCCAGCAGCCAAGGCGGGTGGGTGGGAGTCACAGATACGCAGTATTTT	CASSQGGWVGVTDTQYF
TRBV15	-	few	14	TRBJ1-1	TGTGCCACCAGCAGAGATGGGGGGGTTGCTGAAGCTTTCTTT	CATSRDGGVAEAFF
TRBV11-2	TRBD2	-	13	TRBJ2-1	TGTGCCAGCAGCCTGGGACTAGTCTCGGCTCAGTTCTTC	CASSLGLVSAQFF
TRBV19	-	-	14	TRBJ1-3	TGTGCCAGTAGAGTGCCGGGGACAGGAAACACCATATATTTT	CASRVPGTGNTIYF
TRBV29-1	TRBD1	-	13	TRBJ2-7	TGCAGCGTCGAGACGGACAGGGGTTACGAGCAGTACTTC	CSVETDRGYEQYF
TRBV6-6	TRBD1	few	14	TRBJ2-7	TGTGCCAGCAGTTCATGGACAGGGAGCTACGAGCAGTACTTC	CASSSWTGSYEQYF
TRBV7-9	-	-	12	TRBJ2-5	TGTGCCAGCAGCTTAGGGGGGCTTGACCAGTACTTC	CASSLGGLDQYF
TRBV6-4	-	-	14	TRBJ1-4	TGTGCCAGCAGTCCCGGCCCCTCTAATGAAAAACTGTTTTTT	CASSPGPSNEKLFF
TRBV30	-	-	12	TRBJ2-7	TGTGCCTGGAGTTATCACAGGCGTGAGCAGTACTTC	CAWSYHRREQYF
TRBV7-2	-	-	14	TRBJ2-4	TGTGCCAGCAGCCCCTGGGTTGGGAAATACATTCAGTACTTC	CASSPWVGKYIQYF
TRBV6-5	TRBD2	-	15	TRBJ2-5	TGTGCCAGCAGTCAGACTAGCGGGGGACAAGAGACCCAGTACTTC	CASSQTSGGQETQYF
TRBV4-3	-	-	17	TRBJ1-6	TGCGCCAGCAGCCTTATCAACAGGGTTCCCTATAATTCACCCCCCCACTTT	CASSLINRVPYNSPPHF
TRBV28	-	-	16	TRBJ1-3	TGTGCCAGCAGAGCCGGGGGGCCTACCTCTGGAAACACCATATATTTT	CASRAGGPTSGNTIYF
TRBV15	-	-	12	TRBJ2-7	TGTGCCACCAGCAGAGAAGGGGGCGAGCAGTACTTC	CATSREGGEQYF
TRBV11-2	TRBD2	-	13	TRBJ2-3	TGTGCCGCCGGTCGGGGGGGCTCGGATACGCAGTATTTT	CAAGRGGSDTQYF
TRBV27	-	few	15	TRBJ2-7	TGTGCCAGCAGGGCGAGGGTGGGGTACTCCTACGAGCAGTACTTC	CASRARVGYSYEQYF
TRBV2	-	-	14	TRBJ1-5	TGTGCCAGCAGGATTTTCGGTGGTGGTCAGCCCCAGCATTTT	CASRIFGGGQPQHF
TRBV4-1	-	once	14	TRBJ1-1	TGCGCCAGCAGCCAAGAATCCCCAATGGAGGAAGCTTTCTTT	CASSQESPMEEAFF
TRBV4-3	TRBD1	-	14	TRBJ1-2	TGCGCCAGCAGCCAAACCGGGACAGGTGATGGCTACACCTTC	CASSQTGTGDGYTF
TRBV7-2	-	few	17	TRBJ1-1	TGTGCCAGCAGCGCCCGGGAGGCCCGCTCAGGTGTCACTGAAGCTTTCTTT	CASSAREARSGVTEAFF
TRBV7-2	TRBD2	-	16	TRBJ2-5	TGTGCCAGCAGCTCAGGGACTAGCGGGGGGTGGGAGACCCAGTACTTC	CASSSGTSGGWETQYF
TRBV11-2	-	-	14	TRBJ2-1	TGTGCCAGCAGCTTATCCCCGGCCTACAATGAGCAGTTCTTC	CASSLSPAYNEQFF
TRBV2	-	-	13	TRBJ1-6	TGTGCCAGCAATGTGGGATATAATTCACCCCTCCACTTT	CASNVGYNSPLHF
TRBV4-2	-	-	16	TRBJ2-3	TGTGCCAGCAGCCAAGAGGGAGGGGGGAATCGTGATACGCAGTATTTT	CASSQEGGGNRDTQYF
TRBV11-2	-	once	12	TRBJ1-5	TGTGCCAGCAGGTGGGGCAATCAGCCCCAGCATTTT	CASRWGNQPQHF
TRBV28	-	-	16	TRBJ1-6	TGTGCCAGCAAAGGGTCCACCCTCTCCTATAATTCACCCCTCCACTTT	CASKGSTLSYNSPLHF
TRBV6-5	-	-	16	TRBJ1-4	TGTGCCAGCAGTTACGCCCTTTTACCAACTAATGAAAAACTGTTTTTT	CASSYALLPTNEKLFF
TRBV11-3	TRBD2	-	15	TRBJ2-1	TGTGCCAGCAGTCCTATCCCGGGGGGATACAATGAGCAGTTCTTC	CASSPIPGGYNEQFF
TRBV10-3	TRBD1	-	17	TRBJ1-1	TGTGCCATCAGGGAGGGGACAGGGCGGATATCGGACACTGAAGCTTTCTTT	CAIREGTGRISDTEAFF
TRBV14	-	-	13	TRBJ2-7	TGTGCCAGCAGTCTCTCGCAGGGAACCCGGCAGTACTTC	CASSLSQGTRQYF
TRBV10-3	-	-	11	TRBJ1-5	TGTGCCAGGTCACAGGGAGGGCCCCAGCATTTT	CARSQGGPQHF
TRBV5-6	TRBD1	-	17	TRBJ2-2	TGTGCCAGCAGCTTAGTACAGGGGTCCCCTCGCACCGGGGAGCTGTTTTTT	CASSLVQGSPRTGELFF
TRBV19	-	-	11	TRBJ2-5	TGTGCCAGCATTTACCAAGAGACCCAGTACTTC	CASIYQETQYF
TRBV29-1	TRBD1	-	13	TRBJ2-7	TGCAGCGTTGTCCGGGGACAGCCCTACGAGCAGTACTTC	CSVVRGQPYEQYF
TRBV5-5	TRBD1	-	16	TRBJ1-4	TGTGCCAGCAGCACCGACAGGGGGGTCGCTAATGAAAAACTGTTTTTT	CASSTDRGVANEKLFF
TRBV18	-	-	16	TRBJ1-3	TGTGCCAGCTCGGCTGGACAGCCTCTCTCTGGAAACACCATATATTTT	CASSAGQPLSGNTIYF
TRBV19	-	-	14	TRBJ2-7	TGTGCCAGTAGTATAGGACGCGGCTCCTACGAGCAGTACTTC	CASSIGRGSYEQYF
TRBV7-2	-	once	17	TRBJ2-3	TGTGCCAGCAGCTCCCTGAATATAGGACCCTGGGCAGATACGCAGTATTTT	CASSSLNIGPWADTQYF
TRBV27	TRBD2	-	14	TRBJ2-7	TGTGCCACATGGACTAGCGGGGGGGAATACGAGCAGTACTTC	CATWTSGGEYEQYF
TRBV7-3	-	-	16	TRBJ2-3	TGTGCCAGCAGCTTAACCCCGGCCAAATATACAGATACGCAGTATTTT	CASSLTPAKYTDTQYF
TRBV9	TRBD1	once	15	TRBJ2-7	TGTGCCAGCAGCGTCACAGGGGGCAGCTCCTACGAGCAGTACTTC	CASSVTGGSSYEQYF
TRBV4-3	-	-	13	TRBJ2-3	TGCGCCAGCAGCCGGGACAACACAGATACGCAGTATTTT	CASSRDNTDTQYF
TRBV4-3	-	-	14	TRBJ2-5	TGCGCCAGCAGCCAAGACAGGACACAAGAGACCCAGTACTTC	CASSQDRTQETQYF